These 29 T cell receptor beta chains originate from one sample sequenced in a study of control samples from healthy donors and cancer patients. The data were produced by immunoSEQ multiplex PCR, yet TCRdb's version contains in-frame clones alone and is incomplete. The sample yields 85,000 to 110,000 clones, around 89% seen once. The sequencing sample was made of PBMCs. The receptors were sampled from a man in his sixties with lung cancer.

J is TRBJ2-3 and V is TRBV3-1 (or the pseudogene TRBV3-2); 10 bases line up with TRBD1. The CDR3 is made up of 17 amino acids. Germline trimming cut 4 bases from V and 3 bases from J; bases unmatched to any gene: 10. Germline CDR1 is LGHDT and CDR2 is YNNKEL (reference sequence). This chain's CDR3 is CASSRSTGGKETDTQYF. The CDR3 DNA follows: TGTGCCAGCAGCCGATCGACAGGGGGCAAAGAGACAGATACGCAGTATTTT.

This clone showed up just once. The chain links TRBV4-1 to TRBJ1-4; D gene unclear. Per germline, CDR1 MGHRA and CDR2 YSYEKL. There are 16 residues in the CDR3. Trimming pared 4 bases from V and 0 bases from J, leaving 12 bases between. The CDR3 DNA is TGCGCCAGCAGCCCCTTCGCCCAGGCAACTAATGAAAAACTGTTTTTT. As protein: CASSPFAQATNEKLFF.

The rearrangement links TRBV27 to TRBJ2-2; tentative D call: TRBD1 (6 bases). The CDR3 totals 18 residues. V gave up 8 bases and J gave up 1 base, with 23 bases separating them. Germline CDR1 and CDR2: MNHEY and SMNVEV (reference sequence). CDR3 in DNA: TGTGCCAGCCTAAAGCAAAAACAGGGACCGATGAACACCGGGGAGCTGTTTTTT. Translation: CASLKQKQGPMNTGELFF.

This sequence joins TRBV5-4 and TRBJ2-3, with D maybe TRBD2 (5 bases). CDR1 and CDR2 (germline): SGHNT, YYREEE (reference sequence). This CDR3 is built from 18 residues. V was pared by 2 bases and J by 0 bases, with 19 bases between. The CDR3, as DNA: TGTGCCAGCAGCTTTCGGACGGGATTTACCGATAGCACAGATACGCAGTATTTT. It is translated as CASSFRTGFTDSTDTQYF.

This sequence joins TRBV3-1 (or the pseudogene TRBV3-2) and TRBJ1-4; D may be TRBD1 (5 bases). Germline CDR1 is LGHDT and CDR2 is YNNKEL (reference sequence). The CDR3 has 15 amino acids. V dropped 0 bases and J dropped 4 bases, with 9 bases sitting between them. The CDR3, as DNA: TGTGCCAGCAGCCAAGATCCTCAGGGTAATGAAAAACTGTTTTTT. Its protein product is CASSQDPQGNEKLFF.

The chain combines TRBV11-3 with TRBJ1-1; D is possibly TRBD1 (6 bases). Trimming stripped 4 bases from V and 3 bases from J, with 15 bases between. The CDR3 loop spans 15 amino acids. Germline CDR1 and CDR2: SGHNT and YENEEA. CDR3 protein: CASSSQTGVDTEAFF. CDR3 sequence (DNA): TGTGCCAGCAGCTCCCAGACAGGTGTGGACACTGAAGCTTTCTTT.

The chain uses TRBV5-5 and TRBJ2-2; 12 bases map to TRBD1. CDR1 is SGHKS, CDR2 YYEKEE, per germline (reference sequence). The CDR3 is made up of 17 amino acids. V lost 4 bases to trimming and J lost 7 bases; unmatched junction nucleotides: 11. The CDR3 DNA reads as TGTGCCAGCAGCGACGCGGGACAGGGGGCGAGAATCGGGGAGCTGTTTTTT. Translated, it gives CASSDAGQGARIGELFF. Looking up the rest from reference TRBV5-5 and TRBJ2-2 gives the full variable domain: DAGVTQSPTHLIKTRGQQVTLRCSPISGHKSVSWYQQVLGQGPQFIFQYYEKEERGRGNFPDRFSARQFPNYSSELNVNALLLGDSALYLCASSDAGQGARIGELFFGEGSRLTVL.

The V call is TRBV29-1, the J call TRBJ2-7, with D unclear. V was pared by 5 bases and J by 4 bases, with 18 bases between. The CDR3 has 14 residues. From germline, CDR1 is SQVTM and CDR2 ANQGSEA. The CDR3 loop reads CSVLAGPSPYEQYF. CDR3 nucleotides: TGCAGCGTTCTCGCAGGTCCTTCTCCATACGAGCAGTACTTC.

V gene TRBV5-1 combines with J gene TRBJ2-2, with D perhaps matching TRBD1 (6 bases). This CDR3 spans 15 amino acids. Trimming shortened V by 3 bases and J by 2 bases, and 11 bases separated the two germline ends. CDR1 and CDR2 (germline): SGHRS, YFSETQ. CDR3 bases: TGCGCCAGCAGCTACAGACAGGATAACACCGGGGAGCTGTTTTTT. Its translation is CASSYRQDNTGELFF.

This chain uses TRBV30 with TRBJ1-6; TRBD1 aligns across 9 bases. Germline loops: CDR1 GTSNPN, CDR2 SVGIG (reference sequence). The CDR3 has 13 amino acids. Trimming removed 5 bases from V and 9 bases from J; junction bases left unmatched: 5. The CDR3: CAWEGQGGSPLHF. The CDR3, as DNA: TGTGCCTGGGAGGGACAGGGAGGTTCACCCCTCCACTTT.

The chain uses TRBV19 and TRBJ2-2; no clear D gene. The germline V gene has CDR1 LNHDA and CDR2 SQIVND (reference sequence). CDR3 length: 16 residues. Trimming stripped 1 base from V and 0 bases from J, with 9 bases between. CDR3: CASSIGTGANTGELFF. For the CDR3, the DNA is TGTGCCAGTAGTATAGGGACCGGAGCGAACACCGGGGAGCTGTTTTTT.

This clone was observed a few times. The rearrangement links TRBV5-8 to TRBJ1-3, with 8 bases that match TRBD1. The CDR3 loop spans 15 amino acids. V trimming: 3 bases; J trimming: 7 bases; junction bases outside the gene matches: 9. Germline CDR1 SGHTS, CDR2 YDEGEE. In DNA, the CDR3 is TGTGCCAGCAGCTCGGACAGGGCCCCCGGGAACACCATATATTTT. Translated, it gives CASSSDRAPGNTIYF.

V and J are TRBV10-2 and TRBJ1-2; 8 bases agree with TRBD1. The V gene end was trimmed by 8 bases and the J gene end by 8 bases; junction bases not matched to a gene: 10. CDR1 WSHSY and CDR2 SAAADI come from the germline V gene. The CDR3 runs 13 residues. CDR3 DNA: TGCGCCAGCGGACCTCGGACAGGGAACGGCTACACCTTC. Its translation is CASGPRTGNGYTF.

The gene calls are TRBV30 and TRBJ2-2, with 13 nucleotides matching TRBD2. The J segment lost 2 bases and the V segment lost 8 bases, leaving 11 bases of the junction unmatched. This CDR3 contains 17 residues. CDR1 GTSNPN and CDR2 SVGIG come from the germline V gene (reference sequence). DNA of the CDR3: TGTGCCCAAAACGGACTAGCGGGGGCCTTAAACACCGGGGAGCTGTTTTTT. Residues: CAQNGLAGALNTGELFF.

The V gene is TRBV7-8, the J gene TRBJ1-4; no reliable D call. The V gene lost 1 base and the J gene lost 5 bases, with 8 bases spanning the gap. Germline V gene data show CDR1 as SGHVS and CDR2 as FQNEAQ. This CDR3 is 14 amino acids long. CDR3 loop: CASSLGLINEKLFF. The CDR3 region has the DNA TGTGCCAGCAGCTTAGGTCTTATAAATGAAAAACTGTTTTTT.

The CDR3 nucleotides read TGTGCCACCAGCAGAGATCCCGGACCCACCAATGAGCAGTTCTTC. Amino acid sequence: CATSRDPGPTNEQFF. This chain joins TRBV15 and TRBJ2-1; D ambiguous. Germline CDR1 reads LNHNV; CDR2 reads YYDKDF (reference sequence). Trimming removed 0 bases at V and 6 bases at J, with 12 bases between. The CDR3 is 15 residues long.

Details on this clone: Other DNA sequences of this sample code for an identical CDR3. The chain combines TRBV5-1 with TRBJ1-6; 9 nucleotides agree with TRBD1. Trimming removed 2 bases from V and 0 bases from J; junction bases left unmatched: 6. The CDR3 loop spans 18 amino acids. CDR1 is SGHRS and CDR2 is YFSETQ in the germline V gene. This chain's CDR3 is CASSFEGQGSSYNSPLHF. CDR3 nucleotides: TGCGCCAGCAGCTTTGAGGGACAGGGAAGCTCCTATAATTCACCCCTCCACTTT.

The chain is built from TRBV29-1 and TRBJ2-5; D gene uncertain. The germline CDR1 and CDR2 sequences are SQVTM and ANQGSEA. This CDR3 is built from 13 residues. V shed 0 bases and J shed 2 bases, with 7 bases lying between them. The CDR3 sequence: CSVEDGLQETQYF. CDR3 nucleotide sequence: TGCAGCGTTGAAGATGGCCTACAAGAGACCCAGTACTTC.

The chain links TRBV11-3 to TRBJ1-6; 12 nucleotides line up with TRBD1. CDR1 is SGHNT, CDR2 YENEEA, per germline. J was trimmed by 6 bases and V by 8 bases; bases with no gene match: 5. The CDR3 covers 15 residues. As DNA, the CDR3 is TGTGCCAGCGCCGGGACAGGGGGCAGTAATTCACCCCTCCACTTT. Translating gives CASAGTGGSNSPLHF. Supplemented by reference TRBV11-3 and TRBJ1-6, the full variable domain reads EAGVVQSPRYKIIEKKQPVAFWCNPISGHNTLYWYLQNLGQGPELLIRYENEEAVDDSQLPKDRFSAERLKGVDSTLKIQPAELGDSAVYLCASAGTGGSNSPLHFGNGTRLTVT.

The chain couples TRBV5-5 to TRBJ1-2, with D possibly matching TRBD1 (5 bases). The CDR3 totals 15 residues. CDR1 and CDR2 (germline): SGHKS, YYEKEE (reference sequence). With 0 bases removed from V and 1 base from J, the gap between germline ends came to 10 bases. The CDR3, as DNA: TGTGCCAGCAGCTTGGCAGGGCATCATAACTATGGCTACACCTTC. This encodes CASSLAGHHNYGYTF. The entire variable domain, with the rest obtained from reference TRBV5-5 and TRBJ1-2, is as follows: DAGVTQSPTHLIKTRGQQVTLRCSPISGHKSVSWYQQVLGQGPQFIFQYYEKEERGRGNFPDRFSARQFPNYSSELNVNALLLGDSALYLCASSLAGHHNYGYTFGSGTRLTVV.

The chain links TRBV3-1 (or the pseudogene TRBV3-2) to TRBJ1-3; D not resolved. With 4 bases removed from V and 4 bases from J, the gap between germline ends came to 11 bases. The germline CDR1 and CDR2 sequences are LGHDT and YNNKEL (reference sequence). This CDR3 has 14 amino acids. The CDR3 here is CASSLRWAGNTIYF. The CDR3 DNA reads as TGTGCCAGCAGCCTCCGATGGGCGGGAAACACCATATATTTT.

This clone was counted a few times. The rearrangement uses TRBV5-5 and TRBJ1-6; no reliable D call. Deletions cut 1 base from V and 0 bases from J, with 8 bases between. Germline V lookup: CDR1 SGHKS, CDR2 YYEKEE (reference sequence). This CDR3 spans 16 amino acids. The DNA of the CDR3 is TGTGCCAGCAGCTTGCAGTTTCGCTCCTATAATTCACCCCTCCACTTT. This translates into CASSLQFRSYNSPLHF.

The chain has TRBV7-3 and TRBJ1-1; D gene ambiguous. Germline-derived CDR1 and CDR2 are SGHTA and FQGTGA. The ends were cut back, 3 bases at V and 0 bases at J, with 11 bases in the middle. CDR3 length: 15 residues. The CDR3 reads CASSFAFGMNTEAFF. DNA for the CDR3: TGTGCCAGCAGCTTCGCTTTTGGGATGAACACTGAAGCTTTCTTT. The whole variable domain, filled in from reference TRBV7-3 and TRBJ1-1, reads GAGVSQTPSNKVTEKGKYVELRCDPISGHTALYWYRQSLGQGPEFLIYFQGTGAADDSGLPNDRFFAVRPEGSVSTLKIQRTERGDSAVYLCASSFAFGMNTEAFFGQGTRLTVV.

Regarding this clone: The sample carries other DNA sequences with the same CDR3. The chain has TRBV18 and TRBJ1-6, with 10 nucleotides matching TRBD1. J lost 10 bases, V lost 3 bases, and 3 bases had no gene match. Germline V CDR1 and CDR2: KGHSH, LQKENI. The CDR3 sequence is 14 residues long. The CDR3 loop reads CASSPGTGDSPLHF. CDR3 DNA: TGTGCCAGCTCACCCGGGACAGGGGACTCACCCCTCCACTTT.

The chain combines TRBV30 with TRBJ2-3; TRBD1 might be the D (5 bases). CDR1 and CDR2 (germline): GTSNPN, SVGIG (reference sequence). V was clipped by 7 bases and J by 0 bases, with 8 bases between them. The CDR3 loop spans 12 amino acids. CDR3 bases: TGTGCCTCCGGACACAGCACAGATACGCAGTATTTT. It specifies CASGHSTDTQYF.

The chain is built from TRBV7-8 and TRBJ1-6; D might be TRBD1 (5 bases). This CDR3 contains 14 residues. The V gene's germline CDR1 is SGHVS and CDR2 FQNEAQ. V was trimmed by 3 bases and J by 9 bases, leaving 12 bases between them. The CDR3 sequence: CASSLQGGGSPLHF. The CDR3 DNA reads TGTGCCAGCAGCTTGCAGGGAGGCGGTTCACCCCTCCACTTT.

This sequence joins TRBV7-9 and TRBJ2-7, with TRBD1 matching 8 bases. CDR3 length: 14 residues. Germline V CDR1 and CDR2: SEHNR, FQNEAQ (reference sequence). V shed 10 bases, J shed 2 bases, and the junction held 10 bases outside the gene matches. DNA of the CDR3: TGTGCCACCCATAGGTCGGACAGGGCCTACGAGCAGTACTTC. Its protein product is CATHRSDRAYEQYF. Together with reference TRBV7-9 and TRBJ2-7, the CDR3 gives the full variable domain: DTGVSQNPRHKITKRGQNVTFRCDPISEHNRLYWYRQTLGQGPEFLTYFQNEAQLEKSRLLSDRFSAERPKGSFSTLEIQRTEQGDSAMYLCATHRSDRAYEQYFGPGTRLTVT.

V and J are TRBV6-6 and TRBJ1-2, with a possible D match to TRBD1 (6 bases). Germline V gives CDR1 MNHNY, CDR2 SVGAGI (reference sequence). The CDR3 has 16 residues. Trimming removed 2 bases from V and 1 base from J, with 14 bases in between. The CDR3 sequence is CASSYPPGASNYGYTF. The CDR3 coding sequence is TGTGCCAGCAGTTACCCGCCAGGGGCAAGTAACTATGGCTACACCTTC.

The CDR3 is CASSFGGGGSPLHF. In nucleotides, the CDR3 is TGTGCCAGCAGCTTCGGAGGGGGTGGTTCACCCCTCCACTTT. This chain joins TRBV5-4 and TRBJ1-6, with a tentative D call TRBD1 (6 bases). Germline V CDR1 and CDR2: SGHNT, YYREEE (reference sequence). The CDR3 extends over 14 amino acids. The V gene lost 2 bases and the J gene lost 9 bases, with 12 bases spanning the gap.